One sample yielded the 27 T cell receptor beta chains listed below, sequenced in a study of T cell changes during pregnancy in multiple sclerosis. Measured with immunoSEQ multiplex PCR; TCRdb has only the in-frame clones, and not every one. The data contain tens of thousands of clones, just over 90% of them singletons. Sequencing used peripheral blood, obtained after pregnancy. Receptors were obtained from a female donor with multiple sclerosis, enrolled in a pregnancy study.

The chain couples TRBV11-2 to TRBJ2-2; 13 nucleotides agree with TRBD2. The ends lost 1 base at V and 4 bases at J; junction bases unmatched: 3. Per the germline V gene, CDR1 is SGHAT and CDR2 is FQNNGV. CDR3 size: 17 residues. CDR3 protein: CASSLGLAGGVTGELFF. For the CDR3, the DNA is TGTGCCAGCAGCTTAGGACTAGCGGGAGGTGTCACCGGGGAGCTGTTTTTT.

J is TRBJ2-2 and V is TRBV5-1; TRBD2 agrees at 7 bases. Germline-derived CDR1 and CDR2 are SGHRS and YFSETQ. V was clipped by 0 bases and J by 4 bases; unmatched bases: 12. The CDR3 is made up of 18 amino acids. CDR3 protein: CASSLVWGGSPATGELFF. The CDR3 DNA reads TGCGCCAGCAGCTTGGTGTGGGGCGGGAGCCCCGCCACCGGGGAGCTGTTTTTT.

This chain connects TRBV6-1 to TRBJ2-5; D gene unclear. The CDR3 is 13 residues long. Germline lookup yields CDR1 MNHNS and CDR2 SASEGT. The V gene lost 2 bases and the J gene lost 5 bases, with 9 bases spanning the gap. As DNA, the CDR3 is TGTGCCAGCAGTGAATTGGGCCGGGAGACCCAGTACTTC. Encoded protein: CASSELGRETQYF.

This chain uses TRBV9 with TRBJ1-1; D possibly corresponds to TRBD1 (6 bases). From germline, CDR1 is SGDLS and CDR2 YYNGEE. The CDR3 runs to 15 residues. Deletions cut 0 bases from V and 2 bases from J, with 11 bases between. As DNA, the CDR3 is TGTGCCAGCAGCGTAGGGTGGGGGCTCAACACTGAAGCTTTCTTT. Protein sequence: CASSVGWGLNTEAFF.

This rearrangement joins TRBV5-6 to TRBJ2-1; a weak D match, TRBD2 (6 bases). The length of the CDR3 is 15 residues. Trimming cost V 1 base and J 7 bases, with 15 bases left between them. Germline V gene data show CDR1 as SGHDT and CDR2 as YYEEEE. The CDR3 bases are TGTGCCAGCAGCTTGTCTTATCGGGAGTGGAATGAGCAGTTCTTC. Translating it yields CASSLSYREWNEQFF.

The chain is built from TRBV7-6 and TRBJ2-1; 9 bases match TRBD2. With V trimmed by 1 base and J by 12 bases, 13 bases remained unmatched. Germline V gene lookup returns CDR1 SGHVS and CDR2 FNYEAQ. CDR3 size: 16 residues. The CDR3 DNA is TGTGCCAGCAGCTTAGGTCTAGCGGGAAATGGAGACGGGCAGTTCTTC. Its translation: CASSLGLAGNGDGQFF. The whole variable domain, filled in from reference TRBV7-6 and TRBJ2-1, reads GAGVSQSPRYKVTKRGQDVALRCDPISGHVSLYWYRQALGQGPEFLTYFNYEAQQDKSGLPNDRFSAERPEGSISTLTIQRTEQRDSAMYRCASSLGLAGNGDGQFFGPGTRLTVL.

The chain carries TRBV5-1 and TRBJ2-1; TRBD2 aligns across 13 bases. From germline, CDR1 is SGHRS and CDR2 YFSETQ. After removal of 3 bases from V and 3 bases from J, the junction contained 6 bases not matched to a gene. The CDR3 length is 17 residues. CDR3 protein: CASSYPGLAGIYNEQFF. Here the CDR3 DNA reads TGCGCCAGCAGCTACCCGGGACTAGCGGGAATCTACAATGAGCAGTTCTTC.

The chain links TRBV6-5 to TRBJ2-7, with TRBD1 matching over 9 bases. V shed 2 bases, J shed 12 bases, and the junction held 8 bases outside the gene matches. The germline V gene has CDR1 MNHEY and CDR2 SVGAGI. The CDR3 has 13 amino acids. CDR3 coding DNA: TGTGCCAGCAGTTACGGTGTGGGGACAGGGCCGTACTTC. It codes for CASSYGVGTGPYF.

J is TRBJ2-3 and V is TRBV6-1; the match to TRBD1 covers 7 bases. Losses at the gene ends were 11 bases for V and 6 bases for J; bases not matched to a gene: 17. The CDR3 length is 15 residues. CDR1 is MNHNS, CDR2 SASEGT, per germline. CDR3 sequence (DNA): TGTGCCGTCACCCGGGACAGCGTCTTGATTGATACGCAGTATTTT. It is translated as CAVTRDSVLIDTQYF.

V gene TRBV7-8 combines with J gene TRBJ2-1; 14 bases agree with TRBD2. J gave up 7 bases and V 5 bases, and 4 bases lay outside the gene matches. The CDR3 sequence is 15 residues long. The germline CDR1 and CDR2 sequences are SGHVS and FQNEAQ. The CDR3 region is CASSLGTSGSNEQFF. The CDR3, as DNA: TGTGCCAGCAGCCTCGGGACTAGCGGGAGTAATGAGCAGTTCTTC.

The DNA of the CDR3 is TGTGCCAGCAGTTACGGGACTAGCGGGAGAGGTGAGCAGTTCTTC. This sequence encodes CASSYGTSGRGEQFF. This chain connects TRBV6-6 to TRBJ2-1, with 14 bases fitting TRBD2. V trimming: 2 bases; J trimming: 9 bases; junction bases outside the gene matches: 3. The germline V gene has CDR1 MNHNY and CDR2 SVGAGI (reference sequence). The CDR3 loop spans 15 amino acids.

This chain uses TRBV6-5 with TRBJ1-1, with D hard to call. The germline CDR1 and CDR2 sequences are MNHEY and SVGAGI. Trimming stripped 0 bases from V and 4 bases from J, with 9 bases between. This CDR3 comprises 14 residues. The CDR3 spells CASSYSEGGTEAFF. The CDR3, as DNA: TGTGCCAGCAGTTACTCCGAGGGTGGCACTGAAGCTTTCTTT.

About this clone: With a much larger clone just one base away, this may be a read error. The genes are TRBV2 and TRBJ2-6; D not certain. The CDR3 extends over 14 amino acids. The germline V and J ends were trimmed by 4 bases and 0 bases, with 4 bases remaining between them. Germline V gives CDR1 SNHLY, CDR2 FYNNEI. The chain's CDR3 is CASSGSSGANVLTF. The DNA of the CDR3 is TGTGCCAGCAGTGGTAGCTCTGGGGCCAACGTCCTGACTTTC. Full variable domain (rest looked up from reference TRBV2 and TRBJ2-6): EPEVTQTPSHQVTQMGQEVILRCVPISNHLYFYWYRQILGQKVEFLVSFYNNEISEKSEIFDDQFSVERPDGSNFTLKIRSTKLEDSAMYFCASSGSSGANVLTFGAGSRLTVL.

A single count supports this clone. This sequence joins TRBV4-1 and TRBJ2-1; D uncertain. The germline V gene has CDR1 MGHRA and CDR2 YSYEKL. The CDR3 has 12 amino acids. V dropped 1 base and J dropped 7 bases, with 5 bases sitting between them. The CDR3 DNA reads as TGCGCCAGCAGCCAAGCCGAGAATGAGCAGTTCTTC. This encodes CASSQAENEQFF.

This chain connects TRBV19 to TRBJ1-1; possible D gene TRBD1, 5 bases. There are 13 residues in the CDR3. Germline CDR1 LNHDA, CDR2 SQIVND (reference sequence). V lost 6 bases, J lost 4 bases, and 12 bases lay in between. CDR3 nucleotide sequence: TGTGCCAGTAGGATTGGACACGCCACTGAAGCTTTCTTT. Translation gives CASRIGHATEAFF.

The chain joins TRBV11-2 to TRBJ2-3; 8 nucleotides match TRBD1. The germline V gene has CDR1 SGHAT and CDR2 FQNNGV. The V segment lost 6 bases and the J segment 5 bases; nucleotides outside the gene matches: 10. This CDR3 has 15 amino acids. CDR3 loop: CASRPIQGAGDTQYF. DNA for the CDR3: TGTGCCAGCAGACCGATTCAGGGGGCGGGAGATACGCAGTATTTT.

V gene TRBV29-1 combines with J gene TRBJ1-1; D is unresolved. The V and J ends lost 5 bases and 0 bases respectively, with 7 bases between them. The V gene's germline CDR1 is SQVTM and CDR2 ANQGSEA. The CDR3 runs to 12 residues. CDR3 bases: TGCAGCGTTCGAGGGATGAACACTGAAGCTTTCTTT. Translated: CSVRGMNTEAFF.

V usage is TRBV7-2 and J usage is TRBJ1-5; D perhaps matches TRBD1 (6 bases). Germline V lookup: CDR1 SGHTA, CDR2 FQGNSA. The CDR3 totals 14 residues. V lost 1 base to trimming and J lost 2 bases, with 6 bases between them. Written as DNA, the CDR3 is TGTGCCAGCAGCTTAGAGGGGGGCAATCAGCCCCAGCATTTT. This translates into CASSLEGGNQPQHF. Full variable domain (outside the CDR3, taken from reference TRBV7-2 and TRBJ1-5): GAGVSQSPSNKVTEKGKDVELRCDPISGHTALYWYRQSLGQGLEFLIYFQGNSAPDKSGLPSDRFSAERTGGSVSTLTIQRTQQEDSAVYLCASSLEGGNQPQHFGDGTRLSIL.

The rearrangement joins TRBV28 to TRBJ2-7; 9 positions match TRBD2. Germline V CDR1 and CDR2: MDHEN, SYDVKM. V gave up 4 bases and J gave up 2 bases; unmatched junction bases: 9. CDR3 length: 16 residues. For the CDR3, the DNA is TGTGCCAGCAGTTCCCCCTCGGGACTAGCCGCCTACGAGCAGTACTTC. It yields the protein CASSSPSGLAAYEQYF.

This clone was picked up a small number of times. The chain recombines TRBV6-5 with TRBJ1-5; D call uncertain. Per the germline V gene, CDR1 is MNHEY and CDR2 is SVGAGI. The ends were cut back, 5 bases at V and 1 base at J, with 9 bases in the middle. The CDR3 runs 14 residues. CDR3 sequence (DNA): TGTGCCAGCAGTCCCGACTGGAGCAATCAGCCCCAGCATTTT. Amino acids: CASSPDWSNQPQHF.

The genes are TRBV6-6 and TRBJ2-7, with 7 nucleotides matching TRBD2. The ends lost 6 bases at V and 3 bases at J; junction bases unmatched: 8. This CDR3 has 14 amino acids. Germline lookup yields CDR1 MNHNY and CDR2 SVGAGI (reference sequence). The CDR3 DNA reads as TGTGCCAGCAGGCGCGCCCGGGGGGACTACGAGCAGTACTTC. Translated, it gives CASRRARGDYEQYF.

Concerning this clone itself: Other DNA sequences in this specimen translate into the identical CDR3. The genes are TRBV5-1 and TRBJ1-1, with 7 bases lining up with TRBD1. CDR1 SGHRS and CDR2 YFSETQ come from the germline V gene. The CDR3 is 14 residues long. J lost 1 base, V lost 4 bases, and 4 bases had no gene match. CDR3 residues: CASSPGTANTEAFF. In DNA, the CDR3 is TGCGCCAGCAGCCCTGGGACAGCGAACACTGAAGCTTTCTTT.

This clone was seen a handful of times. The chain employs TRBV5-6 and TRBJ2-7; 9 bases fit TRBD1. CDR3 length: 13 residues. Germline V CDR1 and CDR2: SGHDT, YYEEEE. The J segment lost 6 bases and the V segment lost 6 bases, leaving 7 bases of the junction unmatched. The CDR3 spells CASTMGQGREQYF. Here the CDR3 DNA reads TGTGCCAGCACCATGGGACAGGGCCGCGAGCAGTACTTC.

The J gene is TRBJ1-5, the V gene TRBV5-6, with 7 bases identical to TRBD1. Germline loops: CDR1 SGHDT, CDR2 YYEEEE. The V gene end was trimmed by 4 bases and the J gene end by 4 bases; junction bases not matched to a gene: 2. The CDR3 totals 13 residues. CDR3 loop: CASSTGQNQPQHF. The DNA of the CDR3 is TGTGCCAGCAGCACGGGACAGAATCAGCCCCAGCATTTT.

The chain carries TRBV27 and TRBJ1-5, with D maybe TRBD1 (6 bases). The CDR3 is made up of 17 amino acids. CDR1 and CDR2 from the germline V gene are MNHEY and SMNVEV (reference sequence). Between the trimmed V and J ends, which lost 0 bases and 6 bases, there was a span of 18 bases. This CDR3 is CASSLSQQGITSQPQHF. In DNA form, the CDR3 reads TGTGCCAGCAGTTTATCGCAACAGGGAATTACAAGTCAGCCCCAGCATTTT.

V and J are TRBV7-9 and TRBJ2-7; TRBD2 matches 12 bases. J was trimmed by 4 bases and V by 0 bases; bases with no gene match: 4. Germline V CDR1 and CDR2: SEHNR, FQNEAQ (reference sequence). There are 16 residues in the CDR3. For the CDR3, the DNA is TGTGCCAGCAGCTTAGCCAGGACTAGCGGGAATTACGAGCAGTACTTC. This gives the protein CASSLARTSGNYEQYF.

The CDR3 coding sequence is TGTGCCAGCAGTCCGAATCCGGGACAAGAAAACTATGGCTACACCTTC. Its translation: CASSPNPGQENYGYTF. The rearrangement uses TRBV27 and TRBJ1-2; the D gene is possibly TRBD1 (6 bases). Trimming pared 5 bases from V and 2 bases from J, leaving 18 bases between. CDR1 and CDR2 from the germline V gene are MNHEY and SMNVEV (reference sequence). There are 16 residues in the CDR3.